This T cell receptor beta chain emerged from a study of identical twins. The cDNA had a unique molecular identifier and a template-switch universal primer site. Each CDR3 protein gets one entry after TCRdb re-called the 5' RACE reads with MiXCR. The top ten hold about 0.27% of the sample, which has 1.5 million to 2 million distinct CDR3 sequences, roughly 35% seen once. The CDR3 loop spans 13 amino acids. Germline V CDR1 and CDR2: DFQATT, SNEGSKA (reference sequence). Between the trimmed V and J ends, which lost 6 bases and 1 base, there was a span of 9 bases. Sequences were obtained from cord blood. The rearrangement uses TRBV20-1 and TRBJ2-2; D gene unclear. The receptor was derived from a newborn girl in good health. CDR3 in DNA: TGCAGTGCAACCGAAAAGAACACCGGGGAGCTGTTTTTT. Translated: CSATEKNTGELFF.